The rows below give T cell receptor beta chains drawn from one sample of a study of blood T cells in healthy people across ages. TCRdb passed the 5' RACE reads through MiXCR, listing each CDR3 protein once. This sample yields hundreds of thousands of distinct CDR3 sequences, of which roughly three fifths are seen a single time; under 30% belongs to the top ten. Specimen: blood. These receptors were taken from a man aged 35 to 55 in good health. CDR3s include the opening cysteine and the closing phenylalanine or tryptophan. Fields, in order: D gene, clone size, V gene, J gene, CDR3 protein, CDR3 DNA. The D gene is left open where the match is weak. Size is omitted from some rows. Given values are once, few, many or a class for expanded clones.

D gene: TRBD1
clone size: NA
V gene: TRBV29-1
J gene: TRBJ2-1
CDR3 protein: CSVEPGGDEQFF
CDR3 DNA: TGCAGCGTTGAACCAGGGGGCGATGAGCAGTTCTTC

D gene: TRBD1
clone size: NA
V gene: TRBV12-3/TRBV12-4
J gene: TRBJ2-3
CDR3 protein: CASRRDREITDTQYF
CDR3 DNA: TGTGCCAGCAGGCGAGACAGGGAAATCACAGATACGCAGTATTTT

D gene: NA
clone size: few
V gene: TRBV4-3
J gene: TRBJ2-4
CDR3 protein: CASSQDRWSGVDIQYF
CDR3 DNA: TGCGCCAGCAGCCAAGATCGTTGGTCAGGGGTGGACATTCAGTACTTC

D gene: TRBD2
clone size: many
V gene: TRBV20-1
J gene: TRBJ2-7
CDR3 protein: CSARHRGGHDSSYEQYF
CDR3 DNA: TGCAGTGCTAGGCACCGGGGGGGCCATGATAGCTCCTACGAGCAGTACTTC

D gene: NA
clone size: NA
V gene: TRBV5-6
J gene: TRBJ1-2
CDR3 protein: CASSLDQLNYGYTF
CDR3 DNA: TGTGCCAGCAGCTTGGATCAATTAAACTATGGCTACACCTTC

D gene: TRBD1
clone size: NA
V gene: TRBV10-3
J gene: TRBJ1-5
CDR3 protein: CAIRDRDERNQPQHF
CDR3 DNA: TGTGCCATTCGAGACAGGGATGAGCGCAATCAGCCCCAGCATTTT

D gene: NA
clone size: NA
V gene: TRBV7-2
J gene: TRBJ2-1
CDR3 protein: CASSNPGQRSEQFF
CDR3 DNA: TGTGCCAGCAGCAACCCGGGCCAAAGGAGTGAGCAGTTCTTC

D gene: TRBD2
clone size: NA
V gene: TRBV4-1
J gene: TRBJ2-7
CDR3 protein: CASSQEFGLAGNYEQYF
CDR3 DNA: TGCGCCAGCAGCCAAGAGTTTGGACTAGCGGGTAACTACGAGCAGTACTTC

D gene: NA
clone size: NA
V gene: TRBV28
J gene: TRBJ2-7
CDR3 protein: CASSSTGHSYEQYF
CDR3 DNA: TGTGCCAGCAGTAGCACCGGACACAGTTACGAGCAGTACTTC

D gene: TRBD1
clone size: NA
V gene: TRBV7-9
J gene: TRBJ2-7
CDR3 protein: CASSSAGQGSLEQYF
CDR3 DNA: TGTGCCAGCAGCTCCGCGGGACAGGGCTCCCTCGAGCAGTACTTC

D gene: TRBD1
clone size: NA
V gene: TRBV7-9
J gene: TRBJ1-5
CDR3 protein: CASSRTGDGNQPQHF
CDR3 DNA: TGTGCCAGCAGCCGTACAGGGGACGGCAATCAGCCCCAGCATTTT

D gene: TRBD1
clone size: NA
V gene: TRBV28
J gene: TRBJ2-7
CDR3 protein: CASSFGTADTSYEQYF
CDR3 DNA: TGTGCCAGCAGTTTTGGGACAGCTGACACGTCCTACGAGCAGTACTTC

D gene: NA
clone size: few
V gene: TRBV7-3
J gene: TRBJ2-3
CDR3 protein: CASSHLGTDTQYF
CDR3 DNA: TGTGCCAGCAGCCACCTAGGGACAGATACGCAGTATTTT

D gene: NA
clone size: NA
V gene: TRBV20-1
J gene: TRBJ2-2
CDR3 protein: CSARDQRVASNTGELFF
CDR3 DNA: TGCAGTGCTAGAGATCAAAGGGTAGCGTCGAACACCGGGGAGCTGTTTTTT

D gene: NA
clone size: NA
V gene: TRBV14
J gene: TRBJ2-1
CDR3 protein: CASSRLARVSSYNEQFF
CDR3 DNA: TGTGCCAGCAGCCGTTTAGCGCGGGTTAGCTCCTACAATGAGCAGTTCTTC

D gene: TRBD1
clone size: few
V gene: TRBV20-1
J gene: TRBJ2-7
CDR3 protein: CSARAAGGPYEQYF
CDR3 DNA: TGCAGTGCTAGAGCGGCAGGGGGCCCCTACGAGCAGTACTTC

D gene: NA
clone size: NA
V gene: TRBV29-1
J gene: TRBJ2-3
CDR3 protein: CSIREGSTSGGPPRRTPYF
CDR3 DNA: TGCAGCATTCGGGAAGGGAGTACCTCTGGTGGCCCACCGCGCAGAACGCCGTATTTT

D gene: TRBD1
clone size: NA
V gene: TRBV24-1
J gene: TRBJ2-5
CDR3 protein: CATGDRAYNEQYF
CDR3 DNA: TGTGCCACTGGGGACAGGGCTTACAATGAGCAGTACTTC

D gene: NA
clone size: NA
V gene: TRBV12-3/TRBV12-4
J gene: TRBJ2-5
CDR3 protein: CASSLVLGQYF
CDR3 DNA: TGTGCCAGCAGTTTAGTTTTGGGGCAGTACTTC

D gene: NA
clone size: NA
V gene: TRBV28
J gene: TRBJ2-7
CDR3 protein: CASMSSRGLDEQYF
CDR3 DNA: TGTGCCAGCATGTCATCTCGGGGACTGGACGAGCAGTACTTC

D gene: NA
clone size: few
V gene: TRBV5-5
J gene: TRBJ2-7
CDR3 protein: CATTRELASYEQYF
CDR3 DNA: TGTGCCACCACCCGGGAGCTAGCTAGCTACGAGCAGTACTTC

D gene: TRBD1
clone size: NA
V gene: TRBV7-2
J gene: TRBJ1-2
CDR3 protein: CASSLEGGAGYTF
CDR3 DNA: TGTGCCAGCAGCTTAGAAGGGGGCGCAGGCTACACCTTC

D gene: TRBD2
clone size: few
V gene: TRBV7-2
J gene: TRBJ2-7
CDR3 protein: CASSPRTSDYEQYF
CDR3 DNA: TGTGCCAGCAGCCCGAGGACTAGCGACTACGAGCAGTACTTC

D gene: TRBD2
clone size: NA
V gene: TRBV10-3
J gene: TRBJ2-1
CDR3 protein: CAISELADNEQFF
CDR3 DNA: TGTGCCATCAGTGAACTAGCGGACAATGAGCAGTTCTTC

D gene: TRBD2
clone size: once
V gene: TRBV20-1
J gene: TRBJ2-1
CDR3 protein: CSARDPGRVNEQFF
CDR3 DNA: TGCAGTGCTAGAGACCCCGGGAGGGTTAATGAGCAGTTCTTC

D gene: TRBD1
clone size: NA
V gene: TRBV25-1
J gene: TRBJ2-5
CDR3 protein: CASIPGQGKETQYF
CDR3 DNA: TGTGCCAGTATTCCGGGACAGGGAAAAGAGACCCAGTACTTC

D gene: NA
clone size: few
V gene: TRBV28
J gene: TRBJ2-7
CDR3 protein: CASSLTRYEQYF
CDR3 DNA: TGTGCCAGCAGTTTGACCCGTTACGAGCAGTACTTC